Listed below are T cell receptor beta chains from one sample, sequenced in a study of beta chain features in type 1 diabetes. TCRdb's copy holds only in-frame clones and misses some; the assay was immunoSEQ multiplex PCR. The sample consists of 130,000 to 150,000 clones, around 8.7% of them appearing once. Sequencing used central memory CD4+ T cells from blood. Receptors originate from a young man in good health. Both conserved end residues are part of each CDR3. The D gene is left open where the match is weak. The size of a clone is reported for some rows only, either as once, few or many, or as a class for expanded clones.

V gene,D gene,clone size,J gene,CDR3 DNA,CDR3 protein
TRBV23-1,.,many,TRBJ1-4,TGCGCCAGCAATCCCAAGTCCAGTAGAGGGGGTGTTAATGAAAAACTGTTTTTT,CASNPKSSRGGVNEKLFF
TRBV29-1,.,.,TRBJ2-3,TGCAGCGTTGTCTGGGACAACACAGATACGCAGTATTTT,CSVVWDNTDTQYF
TRBV7-9,.,.,TRBJ2-5,TGTGCCAGCAGCTTAGCGGGAGGAGAACAAGAGACCCAGTACTTC,CASSLAGGEQETQYF
TRBV7-2,.,few,TRBJ1-6,TGTGCCAGCAGCCTCCTGCTCGGGGGAGTTAATTCACCCCTCCACTTT,CASSLLLGGVNSPLHF
TRBV27,TRBD1,few,TRBJ2-7,TGTGCCAGCAGTCCCATGGGACAGGGCATGGACGAGCAGTACTTC,CASSPMGQGMDEQYF
TRBV13,TRBD1,few,TRBJ2-1,TGTGCCAGCAGCCGAGAGCAGGGGGCCTCCTACAATGAGCAGTTCTTC,CASSREQGASYNEQFF
TRBV5-1,TRBD1,.,TRBJ2-7,TGCGCCAGCAGCCCTGGCGGGACAGGGCCCTACGAGCAGTACTTC,CASSPGGTGPYEQYF
TRBV15,.,.,TRBJ2-5,TGTGCCACCAGTGCCGGGACACGGACAGTCCAAGAGACCCAGTACTTC,CATSAGTRTVQETQYF
TRBV25-1,.,few,TRBJ1-2,TGTGCCAGCAGTCTTCCCGGGACACCAAACTATGGCTACACCTTC,CASSLPGTPNYGYTF
TRBV6-5,TRBD1,.,TRBJ1-2,TGTGCCAGCAGGAACGACAGGGTTCATGGCTACACCTTC,CASRNDRVHGYTF
TRBV9,.,medium-sized,TRBJ1-4,TGTGCCAGCAGCGTAGATGAGGAAAAACTGTTTTTT,CASSVDEEKLFF
TRBV5-4,.,few,TRBJ2-3,TGTGCCAGCAGGGCTCCGGGACACACAGATACGCAGTATTTT,CASRAPGHTDTQYF
TRBV4-1,.,.,TRBJ1-4,TGCGCCAGCAGCCAAAGCGGGGGGGCAACTAATGAAAAACTGTTTTTT,CASSQSGGATNEKLFF
TRBV18,TRBD1,few,TRBJ1-2,TGTGCCAGCTCACCTAGCGGGACAGGGGGTGCCTATGGCTACACCTTC,CASSPSGTGGAYGYTF
TRBV11-2,TRBD2,.,TRBJ2-1,TGTGCCAGCAGCTTAATGGGTCTAGCGGGGGGCCGGGGGGAGCAGTTCTTC,CASSLMGLAGGRGEQFF
TRBV5-1,TRBD2,few,TRBJ2-3,TGCGCCAGCAGCGCAGGGACTAGCGGGGGGGGTACGCAGTATTTT,CASSAGTSGGGTQYF
TRBV30,TRBD2,.,TRBJ2-5,TGTGCCAGTAGTAAGACCCCGGGGGGGCCGGAGACCCAGTACTTC,CASSKTPGGPETQYF
TRBV2,.,few,TRBJ1-2,TGTGCCAGCAGTGTTGAGGAACACTATGGCTACACCTTC,CASSVEEHYGYTF
TRBV13,TRBD2,.,TRBJ2-4,TGTGCCAGCAGCCGCGCTAGCGGGGGGGCTCTGGCCAAAAACATTCAGTACTTC,CASSRASGGALAKNIQYF
TRBV6-4,TRBD2,few,TRBJ2-1,TGTGCCAGCAGCCCCGGGACTAGCGGGGGGATCCGGTTCTTC,CASSPGTSGGIRFF
TRBV29-1,.,many,TRBJ2-5,TGCAGCGTTGACCCCGACCAGGGGGGAGAGACCCAGTACTTC,CSVDPDQGGETQYF
TRBV5-1,TRBD1,.,TRBJ1-2,TGCGCCAGCAGCGTAACAGGGGACAACTATGGCTACACCTTC,CASSVTGDNYGYTF
TRBV7-3,.,few,TRBJ2-3,TGTGCCAGCAGCTACCAGCGGACTGGCACAGATACGCAGTATTTT,CASSYQRTGTDTQYF
TRBV28,TRBD1,few,TRBJ1-2,TGTGCCAGCAGACTGGACAGGGTGTTAGGCTACACCTTC,CASRLDRVLGYTF
TRBV11-1,.,few,TRBJ2-7,TGTGCCAGCAGCCCCCGGACGGGGGAGAGCGAGCAGTACTTC,CASSPRTGESEQYF
TRBV7-9,.,few,TRBJ2-3,TGTGCCAGCAGCTCCGAGCCAGATACGCAGTATTTT,CASSSEPDTQYF
TRBV7-2,TRBD1,.,TRBJ1-2,TGTGCCAGCAGTTTGACAGGGTCGTCCCCTTATGGCTACACCTTC,CASSLTGSSPYGYTF
TRBV28,TRBD1,few,TRBJ2-5,TGTGCCAGCAGTCTTCAAGGGGGCGCCGAGACCCAGTACTTC,CASSLQGGAETQYF